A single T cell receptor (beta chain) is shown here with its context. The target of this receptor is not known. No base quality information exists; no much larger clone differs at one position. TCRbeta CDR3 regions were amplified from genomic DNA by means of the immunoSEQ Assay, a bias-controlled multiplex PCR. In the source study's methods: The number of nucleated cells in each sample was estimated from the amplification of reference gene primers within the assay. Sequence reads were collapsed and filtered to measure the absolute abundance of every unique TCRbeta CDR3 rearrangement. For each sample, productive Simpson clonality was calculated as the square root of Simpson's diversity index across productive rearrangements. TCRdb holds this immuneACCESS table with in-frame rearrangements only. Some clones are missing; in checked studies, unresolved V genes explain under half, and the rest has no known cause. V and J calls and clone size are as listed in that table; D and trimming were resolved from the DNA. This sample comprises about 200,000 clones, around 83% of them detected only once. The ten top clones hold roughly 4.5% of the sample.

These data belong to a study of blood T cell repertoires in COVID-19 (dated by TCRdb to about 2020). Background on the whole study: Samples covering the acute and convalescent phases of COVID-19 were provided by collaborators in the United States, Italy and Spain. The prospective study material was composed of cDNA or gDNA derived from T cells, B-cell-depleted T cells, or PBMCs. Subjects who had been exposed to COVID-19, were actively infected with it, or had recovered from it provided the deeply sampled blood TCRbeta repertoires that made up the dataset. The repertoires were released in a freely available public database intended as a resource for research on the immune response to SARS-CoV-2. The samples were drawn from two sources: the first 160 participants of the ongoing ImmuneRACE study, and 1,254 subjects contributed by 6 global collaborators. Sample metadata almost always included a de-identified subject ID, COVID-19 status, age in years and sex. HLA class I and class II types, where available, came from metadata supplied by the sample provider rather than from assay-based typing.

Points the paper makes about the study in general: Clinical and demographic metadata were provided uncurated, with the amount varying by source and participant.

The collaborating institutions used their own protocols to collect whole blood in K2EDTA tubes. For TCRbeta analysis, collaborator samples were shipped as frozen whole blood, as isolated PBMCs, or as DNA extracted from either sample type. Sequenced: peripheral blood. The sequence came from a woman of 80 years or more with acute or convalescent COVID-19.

Here the CDR3 is given as CASSLVGTAVQETQYF. Read as DNA, the sequence is TGTGCCAGCAGCTTGGTGGGGACAGCGGTCCAAGAGACCCAGTACTTC. The chain is encoded by TRBV7-8 joined to TRBJ2-5; 7 junctional bases match TRBD1. Inclusive of the bounding cysteine and phenylalanine, the CDR3 is 16 residues long. CDR3 DNA is the only sequence kept; it has 48 bases, read in frame from the first base. CDR1 and CDR2 are drawn from the germline V gene: SGHVS, FQNEAQ. From V the trimming removes 3 bases and from J it removes 1 base, while the gene matches leave 8 bases of the junction unaccounted for.